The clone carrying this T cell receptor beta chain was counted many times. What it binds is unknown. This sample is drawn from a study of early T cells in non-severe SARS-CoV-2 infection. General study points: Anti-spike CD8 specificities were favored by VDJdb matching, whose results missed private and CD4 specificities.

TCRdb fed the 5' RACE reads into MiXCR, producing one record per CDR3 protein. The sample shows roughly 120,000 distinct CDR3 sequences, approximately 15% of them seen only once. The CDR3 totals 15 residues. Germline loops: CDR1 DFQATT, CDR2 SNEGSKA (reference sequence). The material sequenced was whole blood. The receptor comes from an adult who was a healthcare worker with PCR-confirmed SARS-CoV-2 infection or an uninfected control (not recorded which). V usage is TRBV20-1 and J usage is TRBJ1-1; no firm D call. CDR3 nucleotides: TGCAGCGCTCGTACCCTCCCGCTGATGAACACTGAAGCTTTCTTT. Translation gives CSARTLPLMNTEAFF.